The rows below give T cell receptor beta chains drawn from one sample of a study of CD8 T cells in Susac syndrome. TCRdb reprocessed the immunoSEQ multiplex PCR reads with MiXCR, giving one entry per CDR3 protein. The sample has 77,000 or so distinct CDR3 sequences, over 85% seen once. Input material: CD8+ T cells from PBMCs. The receptors here all came from a human donor with multiple sclerosis. CDR3s include the opening cysteine and the closing phenylalanine or tryptophan.

j_call | v_call | cdr3_aa
TRBJ2-7 | TRBV6-5 | CASSSGTDYEQYF
TRBJ1-2 | TRBV9 | CASSVATGYGYTF
TRBJ2-5 | TRBV3-1 | CASSQPLTGGRNAETQYF
TRBJ2-5 | TRBV29-1 | CSVVPAGETQYF
TRBJ2-7 | TRBV6-6 | CASSYMFSYEQYF
TRBJ1-5 | TRBV7-2 | CASSLSDSGWRQPQHF
TRBJ2-1 | TRBV27 | CASSLNDEQFF
TRBJ2-6 | TRBV30 | CAWRDQTLSGANVLTF
TRBJ2-7 | TRBV20-1 | CSAAGTSAYEQYF
TRBJ2-1 | TRBV30 | CAWTFRGSNEQFF
TRBJ1-1 | TRBV27 | CASSLSSLQNTEAFF
TRBJ2-6 | TRBV7-8 | CASSLAPVAFGANVLTF
TRBJ2-7 | TRBV6-2/TRBV6-3 | CASNSFGGGSYEQYF
TRBJ2-4 | TRBV2 | CASGVIAREAKNIQYF
TRBJ2-3 | TRBV27 | CASSFGTGITDTQYF
TRBJ1-2 | TRBV13 | CASSRPQGPGTF
TRBJ2-2 | TRBV12-3/TRBV12-4 | CASSLGTPNTGELFF
TRBJ1-1 | TRBV20-1 | CSANSRTMNTEAFF
TRBJ1-1 | TRBV5-4 | CASSFDRVNTEAFF
TRBJ2-7 | TRBV12-3/TRBV12-4 | CASRADRGQVEQYF
TRBJ2-7 | TRBV27 | CASSPGSRWHEQYF
TRBJ1-2 | TRBV6-6 | CASSSSGTGVHYGYTF
TRBJ2-7 | TRBV6-5 | CASSYRGSYEQYF
TRBJ1-2 | TRBV9 | CASSVEEGPYGYTF
TRBJ1-2 | TRBV27 | CASSPYTRDSSYGYTF
TRBJ1-1 | TRBV4-1 | CASSQPNENTEAFF
TRBJ2-7 | TRBV27 | CASSQTGDYEQYF
TRBJ2-4 | TRBV7-9 | CASSFHAGPSKNIQYF
TRBJ2-5 | TRBV29-1 | CSVGGGTSGETQYF
TRBJ2-5 | TRBV6-2/TRBV6-3 | CASSYQWETQYF
TRBJ2-7 | TRBV6-1 | CLSRSRGAEQYF
TRBJ1-1 | TRBV3-1 | CASSQAQGGTEAFF
TRBJ2-7 | TRBV27 | CASSRNTQPGAHEQYF
TRBJ1-2 | TRBV7-8 | CASSSGRDYGYTF
TRBJ1-3 | TRBV6-1 | CASSEGPGAYSGNTIYF
TRBJ1-5 | TRBV12-5 | CASGLVGWGYDQPQHF
TRBJ2-7 | TRBV19 | CASSWTSGENEQYF
TRBJ2-7 | TRBV7-9 | CASSSFRGEQYF
TRBJ1-2 | TRBV12-3/TRBV12-4 | CASSRTSVGYTF
TRBJ2-7 | TRBV7-9 | CASSRRESHEQYF
TRBJ1-1 | TRBV29-1 | CSVDRETEAFF
TRBJ1-1 | TRBV5-1 | CASSFQTSWRTEAFF
TRBJ2-2 | TRBV27 | CASGRRANTGELFF
TRBJ1-1 | TRBV6-5 | CASSFRQGPLGEEAFF
TRBJ2-6 | TRBV9 | CASSWSEAGGAGANVLTF
TRBJ1-4 | TRBV29-1 | CSVLTGTNEKLFF
TRBJ2-7 | TRBV12-3/TRBV12-4 | CASSSTGPEQYF
TRBJ2-1 | TRBV27 | CASSLSRGVYNEQFF
TRBJ2-7 | TRBV5-5 | CASSLTSSEQYF
TRBJ2-1 | TRBV12-3/TRBV12-4 | CASSLAGGSYNEQFF
TRBJ1-1 | TRBV18 | CASSLNRGLNTEAFF
TRBJ1-2 | TRBV29-1 | CSVGDLTGTVTGYGYTF
TRBJ2-3 | TRBV7-6 | CASSLVGPGDTQYF